A selection of T cell receptor beta chains follows, all from one sample in a study of shared clonotypes between healthy human individuals. Some clones are missing from TCRdb's copy, which holds only in-frame ones; the method was immunoSEQ multiplex PCR. In the table there are around 2.1 million clones, under 95% of which are singletons. The sample comprised naive CD8+ T cells from PBMCs. These receptors were obtained from a man aged 18 to 30 in good health. Some clones in this sample may be carry-over from other donors' samples. Each CDR3 is given with its conserved first and last residue. Each record gives: D gene, CDR3 length, J gene, clone size, V gene, CDR3 protein, CDR3 DNA. The D gene is left open where the match is weak. The listing skips clone size in some rows; elsewhere it reads once, few, many or a size class.

TRBD1	15	TRBJ2-7	-	TRBV4-1	CASSLYRGQIDEQYF	TGCGCCAGCAGCCTTTACAGGGGGCAAATCGACGAGCAGTACTTC
-	14	TRBJ1-5	-	TRBV7-9	CASSGWQGNQPQHF	TGTGCCAGCAGTGGGTGGCAGGGCAATCAGCCCCAGCATTTT
-	17	TRBJ1-1	once	TRBV4-2	CASSQVLEGVTNTEAFF	TGTGCCAGCAGCCAAGTACTGGAGGGGGTCACGAACACTGAAGCTTTCTTT
-	17	TRBJ1-2	-	TRBV14	CASSPSGFLGLNYGYTF	TGTGCCAGCAGCCCCTCTGGGTTCTTGGGGCTAAATTATGGCTACACCTTC
TRBD2	16	TRBJ2-2	-	TRBV5-6	CASSLGASGWTGELFF	TGTGCCAGCAGCTTGGGGGCTAGCGGGTGGACCGGGGAGCTGTTTTTT
TRBD1	15	TRBJ1-2	-	TRBV9	CASSAGTGDLYGYTF	TGTGCCAGCAGCGCAGGGACAGGGGACCTCTATGGCTACACCTTC
-	10	TRBJ2-1	-	TRBV11-2	CASSLGPQFF	TGTGCCAGCAGCTTAGGACCGCAGTTCTTC
-	16	TRBJ2-3	once	TRBV9	CASSVVPRDPTDTQYF	TGTGCCAGCAGCGTAGTTCCTAGAGACCCTACAGATACGCAGTATTTT
-	14	TRBJ2-5	-	TRBV4-1	CASSQDRGWETQYF	TGCGCCAGCAGCCAAGATCGAGGGTGGGAGACCCAGTACTTC
TRBD2	16	TRBJ2-2	-	TRBV6-5	CASSYSAGENTGELFF	TGTGCCAGCAGTTACTCGGCGGGGGAGAACACCGGGGAGCTGTTTTTT
TRBD1	14	TRBJ2-5	-	TRBV6-5	CASSNRDSQETQYF	TGTGCCAGCAGTAACCGGGACAGCCAAGAGACCCAGTACTTC
-	12	TRBJ2-2	-	TRBV9	CASSLASGELFF	TGTGCCAGCAGCCTAGCTTCCGGGGAGCTGTTTTTT
-	12	TRBJ2-1	-	TRBV13	CASSYRDNEQFF	TGTGCCAGCAGCTACAGGGACAATGAGCAGTTCTTC
-	18	TRBJ1-4	-	TRBV11-2	CASSLEYGWDGDWEKLFF	TGTGCCAGCAGCTTAGAGTATGGGTGGGACGGCGATTGGGAAAAACTGTTTTTT
-	15	TRBJ2-7	-	TRBV6-6	CASSYTGTGTYEQYF	TGTGCCAGCAGTTACACCGGGACGGGCACCTACGAGCAGTACTTC
-	11	TRBJ2-1	-	TRBV5-5	CASSLSNEQFF	TGTGCCAGCAGCTTAAGCAATGAGCAGTTCTTC
TRBD2	14	TRBJ2-1	once	TRBV7-9	CASSPIAGDNEQFF	TGTGCCAGCAGCCCAATAGCGGGGGACAATGAGCAGTTCTTC
-	16	TRBJ2-3	-	TRBV4-3	CASSQDGNRSTDTQYF	TGCGCCAGCAGCCAAGACGGAAACAGGAGCACAGATACGCAGTATTTT
-	14	TRBJ1-4	-	TRBV5-1	CASSLVGANEKLFF	TGCGCCAGCAGCTTGGTGGGGGCTAATGAAAAACTGTTTTTT
TRBD1	16	TRBJ2-7	-	TRBV4-1	CASSQETGDDSYEQYF	TGCGCCAGCAGCCAAGAGACAGGGGATGACTCATACGAGCAGTACTTC
-	13	TRBJ2-4	-	TRBV27	CASRGVAKNIQYF	TGTGCCAGCCGCGGTGTAGCCAAAAACATTCAGTACTTC
TRBD1	15	TRBJ2-7	-	TRBV10-3	CAISGTGEDFYEQYF	TGTGCCATCAGTGGGACAGGGGAGGACTTCTACGAGCAGTACTTC
-	14	TRBJ1-2	-	TRBV25-1	CASSVTGFNYGYTF	TGTGCCAGCAGTGTAACAGGGTTCAACTATGGCTACACCTTC
-	16	TRBJ2-7	-	TRBV28	CASSLRLGLSSYEQYF	TGTGCCAGCAGTTTACGTCTAGGGCTTTCCTCCTACGAGCAGTACTTC
-	12	TRBJ2-7	once	TRBV7-9	CASSSASYEQYF	TGTGCCAGCAGCTCAGCGTCCTACGAGCAGTACTTC
TRBD1	15	TRBJ2-7	-	TRBV19	CASSFDRVGAYEQYF	TGTGCCAGTAGCTTCGACAGGGTAGGGGCCTACGAGCAGTACTTC
-	16	TRBJ2-7	-	TRBV27	CASTPLQGGTIYEQYF	TGTGCCAGCACGCCGCTGCAGGGGGGTACAATCTACGAGCAGTACTTC
-	14	TRBJ2-7	-	TRBV9	CASSVGTLSYEQYF	TGTGCCAGCAGCGTAGGGACACTCTCCTACGAGCAGTACTTC
TRBD1	13	TRBJ2-7	-	TRBV28	CASRPGTGRQQYF	TGTGCCAGCAGGCCCGGGACAGGGCGTCAGCAGTACTTC
-	13	TRBJ1-1	-	TRBV7-9	CASRQGPLFEAFF	TGTGCCAGCAGACAGGGCCCTCTATTTGAAGCTTTCTTT
-	14	TRBJ2-5	-	TRBV6-5	CASSPTSWGETQYF	TGTGCCAGCAGCCCAACGTCGTGGGGGGAGACCCAGTACTTC